The T cell receptor (beta chain) described here comes from a study of blood T cell repertoires in COVID-19. Study-wide context: Sites in the United States, Italy and Spain provided acute and convalescent COVID-19 samples. The cDNA or gDNA used as material had been derived from T cells, B-cell-depleted T cells, or PBMCs.

CDR3 length: 16 residues. The V segment lost 1 base and the J segment 2 bases; nucleotides outside the gene matches: 4. Germline loops: CDR1 SGHVS, CDR2 FQNEAQ. In the original analysis: Estimation of nucleated cell counts relied on the amplification of reference gene primers. The data were produced by immunoSEQ multiplex PCR, yet TCRdb's version contains in-frame clones alone and is incomplete. V, J and clone size reflect that table, while D and trimming were determined from the DNA. The profile shows about 140,000 clones, 70% to 90% of them singletons. The clonotype was recovered from a woman between 40 and 55 years old who had recovered from COVID-19. Sequenced sample: PBMCs or T cells enriched from blood (not recorded which). The genes are TRBV7-8 and TRBJ2-7; TRBD2 matches at 11 bases. In DNA form, the CDR3 reads TGTGCCAGCAGCTTAGTCCCGGGACTAGCGGCCTACGAGCAGTACTTC. Encoded protein: CASSLVPGLAAYEQYF.